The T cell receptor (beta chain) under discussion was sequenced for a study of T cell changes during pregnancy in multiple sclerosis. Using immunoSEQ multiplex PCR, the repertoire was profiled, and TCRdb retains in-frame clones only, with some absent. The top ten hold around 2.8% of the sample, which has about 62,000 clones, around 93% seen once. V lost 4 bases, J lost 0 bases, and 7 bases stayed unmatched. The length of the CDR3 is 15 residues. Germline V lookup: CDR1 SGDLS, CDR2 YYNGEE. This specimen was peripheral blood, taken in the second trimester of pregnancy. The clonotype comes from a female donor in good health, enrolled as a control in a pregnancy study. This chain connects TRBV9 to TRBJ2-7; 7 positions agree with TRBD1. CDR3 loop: CASSPRDRSSYEQYF. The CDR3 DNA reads TGTGCCAGCAGCCCTCGGGACAGAAGCTCCTACGAGCAGTACTTC. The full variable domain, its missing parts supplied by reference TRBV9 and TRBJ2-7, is DSGVTQTPKHLITATGQRVTLRCSPRSGDLSVYWYQQSLDQGLQFLIQYYNGEERAKGNILERFSAQQFPDLHSELNLSSLELGDSALYFCASSPRDRSSYEQYFGPGTRLTVT.